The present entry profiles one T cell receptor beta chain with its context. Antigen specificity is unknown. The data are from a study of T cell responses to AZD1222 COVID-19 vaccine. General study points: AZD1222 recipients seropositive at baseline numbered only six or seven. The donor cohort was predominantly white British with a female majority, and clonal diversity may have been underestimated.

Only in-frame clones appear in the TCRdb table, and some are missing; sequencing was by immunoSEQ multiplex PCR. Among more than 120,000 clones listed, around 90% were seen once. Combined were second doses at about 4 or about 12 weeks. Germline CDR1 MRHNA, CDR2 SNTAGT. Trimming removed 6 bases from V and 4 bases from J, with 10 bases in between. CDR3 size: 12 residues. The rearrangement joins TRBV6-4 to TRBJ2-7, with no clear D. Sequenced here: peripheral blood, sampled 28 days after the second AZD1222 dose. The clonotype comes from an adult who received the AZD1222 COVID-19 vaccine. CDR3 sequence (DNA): TGTGCCAGCAGCCGACAAGATTACGAGCAGTACTTC. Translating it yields CASSRQDYEQYF.